A selection of T cell receptor beta chains follows, all from one sample in a study of shared clonotypes between healthy human individuals. Libraries were prepared by immunoSEQ multiplex PCR; TCRdb keeps only in-frame clonotypes and omits some of them. Among around 2,000,000 clones, under 95% were seen once, and the ten largest hold 1.5% to 2%. Sequencing was carried out using naive CD8+ T cells from PBMCs. The receptors derive from a man aged 18 to 35 in good health. Some clones in this sample may be carry-over from other donors' samples. Both conserved end residues are part of each CDR3. The D gene is left open where the match is weak. Not all rows give a size; the values are once, few, many and, for expanded clones, a class.

CDR3aa: CASSPRSVGANVLTF
CDR3nt: TGTGCCAGCAGCCCGAGAAGTGTTGGGGCCAACGTCCTGACTTTC
v_gene: TRBV7-6
j_gene: TRBJ2-6
d_gene: -
abundance: once

CDR3aa: CASSQPGLAGTDTQYF
CDR3nt: TGTGCCAGCAGCCAACCAGGACTAGCGGGCACAGATACGCAGTATTTT
v_gene: TRBV4-2
j_gene: TRBJ2-3
d_gene: TRBD2
abundance: -

CDR3aa: CSGDTYNEQFF
CDR3nt: TGCAGCGGTGACACCTACAATGAGCAGTTCTTC
v_gene: TRBV29-1
j_gene: TRBJ2-1
d_gene: -
abundance: -

CDR3aa: CASSEDRAPNYGYTF
CDR3nt: TGTGCCAGCAGTGAAGACAGGGCACCTAACTATGGCTACACCTTC
v_gene: TRBV2
j_gene: TRBJ1-2
d_gene: -
abundance: -

CDR3aa: CASRPRGTTVDTIYF
CDR3nt: TGTGCCAGCAGGCCCCGGGGAACAACCGTGGACACCATATATTTT
v_gene: TRBV2
j_gene: TRBJ1-3
d_gene: -
abundance: -

CDR3aa: CASSLAGNTGELFF
CDR3nt: TGTGCCAGCAGCTTAGCAGGAAACACCGGGGAGCTGTTTTTT
v_gene: TRBV7-2
j_gene: TRBJ2-2
d_gene: -
abundance: -

CDR3aa: CSAMGSTQSSYNEQFF
CDR3nt: TGCAGCGCCATGGGAAGTACCCAGAGCTCCTACAATGAGCAGTTCTTC
v_gene: TRBV29-1
j_gene: TRBJ2-1
d_gene: -
abundance: -

CDR3aa: CASSPLREEGNQPQHF
CDR3nt: TGTGCCAGCAGTCCTCTCCGGGAAGAAGGCAATCAGCCCCAGCATTTT
v_gene: TRBV28
j_gene: TRBJ1-5
d_gene: -
abundance: -

CDR3aa: CASSSGQSTYEQYF
CDR3nt: TGTGCCAGCAGCTCTGGACAGTCGACATACGAGCAGTACTTC
v_gene: TRBV7-9
j_gene: TRBJ2-7
d_gene: -
abundance: -

CDR3aa: CASTGGVGESYEQYF
CDR3nt: TGTGCCAGCACCGGGGGGGTAGGGGAATCCTACGAGCAGTACTTC
v_gene: TRBV5-8
j_gene: TRBJ2-7
d_gene: TRBD2
abundance: -

CDR3aa: CAGGLAGPYNEQFF
CDR3nt: TGTGCCGGGGGACTAGCGGGTCCCTACAATGAGCAGTTCTTC
v_gene: TRBV6-1
j_gene: TRBJ2-1
d_gene: TRBD2
abundance: -

CDR3aa: CASSETGRGTEAFF
CDR3nt: TGTGCCAGCAGCGAAACAGGGAGGGGCACTGAAGCTTTCTTT
v_gene: TRBV27
j_gene: TRBJ1-1
d_gene: -
abundance: -

CDR3aa: CASSQDRGQVLNEQYF
CDR3nt: TGCGCCAGCAGCCAAGATAGGGGACAGGTGCTGAACGAGCAGTACTTC
v_gene: TRBV4-1
j_gene: TRBJ2-7
d_gene: TRBD1
abundance: -

CDR3aa: CSVERALGAFF
CDR3nt: TGCAGCGTTGAGAGGGCCCTGGGGGCTTTCTTT
v_gene: TRBV29-1
j_gene: TRBJ1-1
d_gene: -
abundance: -

CDR3aa: CASSLGGLKDTEAFF
CDR3nt: TGTGCCAGCAGCTTAGGTGGACTGAAGGACACTGAAGCTTTCTTT
v_gene: TRBV13
j_gene: TRBJ1-1
d_gene: -
abundance: -

CDR3aa: CASSGGGRAYTGELFF
CDR3nt: TGCGCCAGCAGTGGCGGCGGGAGGGCCTACACCGGGGAGCTGTTTTTT
v_gene: TRBV10-1
j_gene: TRBJ2-2
d_gene: TRBD2
abundance: -

CDR3aa: CASSVGGGGAETQYF
CDR3nt: TGTGCCAGCAGCGTAGGAGGAGGGGGCGCGGAAACCCAGTACTTC
v_gene: TRBV9
j_gene: TRBJ2-5
d_gene: -
abundance: -

CDR3aa: CASRFSGIYNEQFF
CDR3nt: TGTGCCAGCAGATTTAGCGGGATCTACAATGAGCAGTTCTTC
v_gene: TRBV2
j_gene: TRBJ2-1
d_gene: TRBD2
abundance: -

CDR3aa: CASSPTRAGTGSGANVLTF
CDR3nt: TGTGCCAGCAGCCCGACGAGGGCAGGTACCGGCTCTGGGGCCAACGTCCTGACTTTC
v_gene: TRBV14
j_gene: TRBJ2-6
d_gene: -
abundance: -

CDR3aa: CATSTSGISYNEQFF
CDR3nt: TGTGCCACTTCGACTAGCGGGATCTCCTACAATGAGCAGTTCTTC
v_gene: TRBV19
j_gene: TRBJ2-1
d_gene: TRBD2
abundance: once

CDR3aa: CSVDSHPGNEQFF
CDR3nt: TGCAGCGTTGATTCTCATCCAGGGAATGAGCAGTTCTTC
v_gene: TRBV29-1
j_gene: TRBJ2-1
d_gene: -
abundance: -

CDR3aa: CASRRRADQETQYF
CDR3nt: TGTGCCAGCAGACGCCGGGCCGACCAAGAGACCCAGTACTTC
v_gene: TRBV28
j_gene: TRBJ2-5
d_gene: -
abundance: -

CDR3aa: CASSYSTETNYGYTF
CDR3nt: TGTGCCAGCAGTTACTCGACAGAAACTAACTATGGCTACACCTTC
v_gene: TRBV6-5
j_gene: TRBJ1-2
d_gene: -
abundance: -

CDR3aa: CASSQDSGGTYTDTQYF
CDR3nt: TGCGCCAGCAGCCAAGACTCGGGCGGAACTTACACAGATACGCAGTATTTT
v_gene: TRBV4-1
j_gene: TRBJ2-3
d_gene: -
abundance: -

CDR3aa: CASSFLTTGELFF
CDR3nt: TGTGCCAGCAGTTTTTTGACCACCGGGGAGCTGTTTTTT
v_gene: TRBV27
j_gene: TRBJ2-2
d_gene: -
abundance: -

CDR3aa: CASSWLGTGPQETQYF
CDR3nt: TGTGCCAGCTCGTGGTTGGGGACAGGACCCCAAGAGACCCAGTACTTC
v_gene: TRBV18
j_gene: TRBJ2-5
d_gene: TRBD1
abundance: -

CDR3aa: CASGQVGIAGVADTQYF
CDR3nt: TGTGCTTCCGGGCAGGTGGGGATAGCGGGAGTCGCAGATACGCAGTATTTT
v_gene: TRBV27
j_gene: TRBJ2-3
d_gene: TRBD2
abundance: -

CDR3aa: CASRADRANTGELFF
CDR3nt: TGTGCCAGCAGGGCAGACAGGGCTAACACCGGGGAGCTGTTTTTT
v_gene: TRBV2
j_gene: TRBJ2-2
d_gene: TRBD1
abundance: once

CDR3aa: CATLQQTNYGYTF
CDR3nt: TGTGCCACCCTTCAACAGACAAACTATGGCTACACCTTC
v_gene: TRBV2
j_gene: TRBJ1-2
d_gene: -
abundance: -

CDR3aa: CAWSVHGGTEAFF
CDR3nt: TGTGCCTGGAGTGTACATGGAGGGACTGAAGCTTTCTTT
v_gene: TRBV30
j_gene: TRBJ1-1
d_gene: -
abundance: -

CDR3aa: CASSTRQGVNTEAFF
CDR3nt: TGTGCCAGCAGCACTCGACAGGGGGTGAACACTGAAGCTTTCTTT
v_gene: TRBV21-1
j_gene: TRBJ1-1
d_gene: -
abundance: -

CDR3aa: CAWRQAPSYNEQFF
CDR3nt: TGTGCCTGGAGACAGGCACCCTCCTACAATGAGCAGTTCTTC
v_gene: TRBV30
j_gene: TRBJ2-1
d_gene: -
abundance: -

CDR3aa: CASSLAPQAGVHNEQFF
CDR3nt: TGCGCCAGCAGCTTGGCCCCCCAAGCGGGAGTTCACAATGAGCAGTTCTTC
v_gene: TRBV5-1
j_gene: TRBJ2-1
d_gene: TRBD2
abundance: -

CDR3aa: CADGAGETQYF
CDR3nt: TGTGCCGACGGGGCCGGGGAGACCCAGTACTTC
v_gene: TRBV19
j_gene: TRBJ2-5
d_gene: -
abundance: -

CDR3aa: CASSPEGIGELFF
CDR3nt: TGTGCCAGCAGCCCCGAAGGGATCGGGGAGCTGTTTTTT
v_gene: TRBV7-3
j_gene: TRBJ2-2
d_gene: -
abundance: -

CDR3aa: CASSLSGYSSGYNEQFF
CDR3nt: TGTGCCAGCAGTTTATCCGGGTATAGTTCGGGGTACAATGAGCAGTTCTTC
v_gene: TRBV27
j_gene: TRBJ2-1
d_gene: -
abundance: -

CDR3aa: CSVRGQGFQWDTQYF
CDR3nt: TGCAGCGTCCGTGGACAGGGATTTCAGTGGGATACGCAGTATTTT
v_gene: TRBV29-1
j_gene: TRBJ2-3
d_gene: TRBD1
abundance: -

CDR3aa: CATGRGRETQYF
CDR3nt: TGTGCCACCGGCAGGGGGCGCGAGACCCAGTACTTC
v_gene: TRBV13
j_gene: TRBJ2-5
d_gene: TRBD1
abundance: -

CDR3aa: CASSPQPALLNGYTF
CDR3nt: TGTGCCAGCAGTCCCCAACCAGCCCTTTTAAATGGCTACACCTTC
v_gene: TRBV27
j_gene: TRBJ1-2
d_gene: -
abundance: -

CDR3aa: CASSQWLAGEGGTGELFF
CDR3nt: TGTGCCAGCAGTCAGTGGCTAGCGGGAGAAGGAGGGACCGGGGAGCTGTTTTTT
v_gene: TRBV28
j_gene: TRBJ2-2
d_gene: TRBD2
abundance: -

CDR3aa: CASSTRETTHNEQFF
CDR3nt: TGTGCCAGCAGCACCCGGGAGACTACCCACAATGAGCAGTTCTTC
v_gene: TRBV27
j_gene: TRBJ2-1
d_gene: -
abundance: -

CDR3aa: CASSQEIQWGAEQYF
CDR3nt: TGTGCCAGCAGCCAAGAAATACAGTGGGGGGCCGAGCAGTACTTC
v_gene: TRBV4-2
j_gene: TRBJ2-7
d_gene: -
abundance: -

CDR3aa: CASSPLTSGRHTGELFF
CDR3nt: TGCGCCAGCAGCCCACTGACTAGCGGGAGGCACACCGGGGAGCTGTTTTTT
v_gene: TRBV4-3
j_gene: TRBJ2-2
d_gene: TRBD2
abundance: -

CDR3aa: CASSGGQAVNEQFF
CDR3nt: TGTGCCAGCAGCGGAGGACAGGCCGTCAATGAGCAGTTCTTC
v_gene: TRBV7-6
j_gene: TRBJ2-1
d_gene: TRBD1
abundance: -

CDR3aa: CASSYSSGNYEQYF
CDR3nt: TGTGCCAGCAGTTACTCTTCAGGGAACTACGAGCAGTACTTC
v_gene: TRBV6-6
j_gene: TRBJ2-7
d_gene: -
abundance: -

CDR3aa: CASSYGRLPYNEQFF
CDR3nt: TGTGCCAGCAGTTATGGTCGATTGCCCTACAATGAGCAGTTCTTC
v_gene: TRBV6-5
j_gene: TRBJ2-1
d_gene: -
abundance: -

CDR3aa: CASSSSPYEQYF
CDR3nt: TGTGCCAGCAGCTCGAGCCCTTACGAGCAGTACTTC
v_gene: TRBV7-9
j_gene: TRBJ2-7
d_gene: -
abundance: -

CDR3aa: CASSLRGSGLQANEQYF
CDR3nt: TGTGCCAGCAGCTTAAGAGGCTCGGGACTCCAAGCCAACGAGCAGTACTTC
v_gene: TRBV13
j_gene: TRBJ2-7
d_gene: -
abundance: -